This T cell receptor beta chain was documented in a study of T cell repertoires in cytomegalovirus infection. General study results and limits: Clonotypes of TCR beta that were HLA-C-restricted and CMV-specific dominated the ex vivo response.

Each CDR3 protein gets one entry after TCRdb re-called the reads with MiXCR. There are hundreds of thousands of distinct CDR3 sequences in the sample; approximately 8.9% occur only once, and less than 3% lies in the top ten. As to this clonotype: Its cognate antigen is unknown.

Trimming removed 4 bases at V and 2 bases at J, with 15 bases between. The CDR3 is 15 residues long. The V gene's germline CDR1 is SGHRS and CDR2 YFSETQ. Sequences were obtained from PBMCs. The receptor was derived from a human donor in good health (CMV status not recorded). Some clones in this sample may be carry-over from other donors' samples. This chain uses TRBV5-1 with TRBJ1-2; D remains ambiguous. CDR3 sequence: CASSPGGGKNYGYTF. In nucleotides, the CDR3 is TGCGCCAGCAGCCCGGGAGGAGGGAAGAACTATGGCTACACCTTC.